This record covers a single T cell receptor (beta chain). As yet, its antigen is unknown. Subsets obtained from CD4+ cells comprised CD45RA+ naive and CD45RA-negative memory cells. These data come from a study of shared clonotypes between healthy human individuals. Trimming removed 6 bases at V and 9 bases at J, with 17 bases between. The CDR3 sequence is 13 residues long. CDR1 and CDR2 from the germline V gene are MNHEY and SMNVEV (reference sequence). Replicate sorted-subset PCRs were loaded with roughly 200 ng DNA, approximately 31,000 T cell genomes. The repertoire was sequenced with immunoSEQ multiplex PCR; TCRdb's copy has only in-frame clones and lacks some. Counted here are a few million clones, roughly 93% occurring once; the ten biggest clones make up 0.39%. The study, taken as a whole, reports: Among donors, the sharing of clonotypes was expected to be influenced by sequencing depth.

Sequencing was performed on naive CD4+ T cells from PBMCs. Subset meaning: CD45RA+ positively selected. This clonotype was obtained from a man between 18 and 35 years old in good health. Some clones in this sample may be carry-over from other donors' samples. This rearrangement joins TRBV27 to TRBJ2-5; D possibly corresponds to TRBD2 (6 bases). The chain's CDR3 is CASRTGTSGAQYF. In DNA form, the CDR3 reads TGTGCCAGCAGAACCGGGACCTCGGGGGCCCAGTACTTC.